Presented here are 31 T cell receptor beta chains from one specimen sequenced in a study of T cells in Graves' hyperthyroidism and ophthalmopathy. Amplified TCR beta CDR3 regions derived from RNA transcripts. A first-round RT-PCR of the TCR CDR3 used the HTBI primer set. A single record per CDR3 protein comes from TCRdb applying MiXCR to the multiplex PCR reads. The sample yields about 740,000 distinct CDR3 sequences, 14% seen once. The sequenced material came from blood. The receptors were gathered from a woman younger than 30 with Graves' hyperthyroidism.

This sequence joins TRBV7-8 and TRBJ2-3, with D possibly called TRBD1 or TRBD2 (6 bases each). The germline V gene encodes CDR1 SGHVS and CDR2 FQNEAQ. V shed 0 bases and J shed 8 bases, with 12 bases lying between them. The CDR3 contains 14 residues. In DNA, the CDR3 is TGTGCCAGCAGCTTAGCAAGGGGGGAGGTTACGCAGTATTTT. Translated, it gives CASSLARGEVTQYF.

This clonotype was counted many times. This chain connects TRBV20-1 to TRBJ2-1; a possible D gene is TRBD2 (5 bases). Germline CDR1 DFQATT, CDR2 SNEGSKA (reference sequence). The CDR3 consists of 11 residues. The V and J ends lost 6 bases and 8 bases respectively, with 11 bases between them. In DNA, the CDR3 is TGCAGTGCCAGGCGGGTGTATGAGCAGTTCTTC. Translated: CSARRVYEQFF.

This clonotype has at least ten counts. Written as DNA, the CDR3 is TGTGCCAGCATTCCGGGACAGGGAGACTACGAGCAGTACTTC. It translates to CASIPGQGDYEQYF. The chain combines TRBV12-3 or TRBV12-4 with TRBJ2-7; 9 bases map to TRBD1. CDR3 length: 14 residues. J gave up 3 bases and V 7 bases, and 7 bases lay outside the gene matches.

V is TRBV7-9 and J is TRBJ2-1; 8 nucleotides align to TRBD2. V shed 10 bases and J 8 bases; nucleotides not matched to a gene: 16. This CDR3 has 15 residues. Germline CDR1 reads SEHNR; CDR2 reads FQNEAQ (reference sequence). The CDR3 coding sequence is TGTGCCACCTCGGGGGGGGAGTCCTCCGGGCATGAGCAGTTCTTC. Translating gives CATSGGESSGHEQFF. The whole variable domain, remainder taken from reference TRBV7-9 and TRBJ2-1, is DTGVSQNPRHKITKRGQNVTFRCDPISEHNRLYWYRQTLGQGPEFLTYFQNEAQLEKSRLLSDRFSAERPKGSFSTLEIQRTEQGDSAMYLCATSGGESSGHEQFFGPGTRLTVL.

V usage is TRBV10-2 and J usage is TRBJ2-7; D is unclear. V was shortened by 6 bases and J by 1 base, with 7 bases between the two germline ends. The CDR3 length is 12 residues. Per the germline V gene, CDR1 is WSHSY and CDR2 is SAAADI. The CDR3 sequence: CASRGNSYEQYF. The CDR3 DNA sequence: TGCGCCAGCAGGGGGAATTCCTACGAGCAGTACTTC.

As to this clonotype: It is likely a read error, because the conserved phenylalanine at the end of the CDR3 is missing. The chain is built from TRBV6-2 or TRBV6-3 and TRBJ1-1, with 10 bases that match TRBD1. The trim removed 2 bases at V and 5 bases at J, leaving 23 bases unmatched. Germline CDR1 is MNHEY and CDR2 is SVGEGT. This CDR3 contains 21 residues. Here the CDR3 DNA reads TGTGCCAGCAGTTACCCCGGGACAGGGGAAGGTGGTCGTGTGCAACGAACTGAAGCTTTCCTT. It is translated as CASSYPGTGEGGRVQRTEAFL.

This clonotype was found many times. The CDR3 reads CASSPARYNSNQPQHF. As DNA, the CDR3 is TGTGCCAGCAGTCCGGCACGTTATAATAGCAATCAGCCCCAGCATTTT. The chain recombines TRBV12-3 or TRBV12-4 with TRBJ1-5; no clear D gene. Trimming cost V 5 bases and J 0 bases, with 14 bases left between them. The CDR3 length is 16 residues.

Many counts were recorded for this clonotype. The genes are TRBV5-5 and TRBJ1-2; tentatively, D is TRBD1 (6 bases). The V gene's germline CDR1 is SGHKS and CDR2 YYEKEE (reference sequence). CDR3 size: 15 residues. Trimming took 5 bases from V and 7 from J, leaving 21 bases between them. As DNA, the CDR3 is TGTGCCAGCAGGGGTGAGACAGGCCCCTTGAGTGGCTACACCTTC. This gives the protein CASRGETGPLSGYTF.

The chain employs TRBV2 and TRBJ2-5; possibly TRBD2 for D (6 bases). CDR1 is SNHLY, CDR2 FYNNEI, per germline. CDR3 length equals 15 residues. With 4 bases removed from V and 4 bases from J, the gap between germline ends came to 16 bases. CDR3 sequence (DNA): TGTGCCAGCAGTGTTGGCGGGATCCCACCAGAGACCCAGTACTTC. It encodes CASSVGGIPPETQYF. The full variable domain, in which reference TRBV2 and TRBJ2-5 provide the parts outside the CDR3, is EPEVTQTPSHQVTQMGQEVILRCVPISNHLYFYWYRQILGQKVEFLVSFYNNEISEKSEIFDDQFSVERPDGSNFTLKIRSTKLEDSAMYFCASSVGGIPPETQYFGPGTRLLVL.

The rearrangement joins TRBV2 to TRBJ1-1; D ambiguous. CDR3 size: 14 residues. The V gene's germline CDR1 is SNHLY and CDR2 FYNNEI. Trimming shortened V by 7 bases and J by 4 bases, and 16 bases separated the two germline ends. The CDR3 loop reads CASTRTFSGTEAFF. CDR3 coding DNA: TGTGCCAGCACCAGGACCTTCTCTGGCACTGAAGCTTTCTTT.

This clonotype was found a few times. This is likely a read error, given that the CDR3 carries no conserved phenylalanine or tryptophan at its end. V and J are TRBV5-6 and TRBJ1-2; tentative D call: TRBD1 (5 bases). Germline V gene lookup returns CDR1 SGHDT and CDR2 YYEEEE. The germline V and J ends were trimmed by 4 bases and 4 bases, with 14 bases remaining between them. The CDR3 is 14 residues long. The chain's CDR3 is CASSGDRRFYGYTL. CDR3 coding DNA: TGTGCCAGCAGCGGCGACAGACGATTCTATGGCTACACCCTC.

This clonotype occurred many times. The V and J genes are TRBV4-2 and TRBJ2-3; D is ambiguous. The CDR3 has 16 residues. V was trimmed by 3 bases and J by 4 bases, leaving 17 bases between them. Germline V lookup: CDR1 LGHNA, CDR2 YNFKEQ. The CDR3 reads CASSQNSNLSPDTQYF. CDR3 nucleotides: TGTGCCAGCAGCCAGAATTCGAACCTTTCGCCAGATACGCAGTATTTT.

Note on this clonotype: A read error may be the cause here, since a much bigger clone is one base away. The V and J genes are TRBV20-1 and TRBJ2-7; D uncertain. The CDR3 spans 16 residues. CDR1 is DFQATT, CDR2 SNEGSKA, per germline (reference sequence). The V end was cut by 3 bases, the J end by 0 bases, with 18 bases between. CDR3 residues: CSARVGPDYPSYEQYF. In DNA, the CDR3 is TGCAGTGCTAGGGTCGGGCCTGATTACCCCTCCTACGAGCAGTACTTC.

This clonotype was recorded a few times. The chain combines TRBV2 with TRBJ1-2; possibly TRBD1 for D (6 bases). The V end was cut by 0 bases, the J end by 4 bases, with 18 bases between. Germline-derived CDR1 and CDR2 are SNHLY and FYNNEI. The CDR3 sequence is 17 residues long. The CDR3 protein is CASSEAMWKTGAYGYTF. The CDR3 DNA follows: TGTGCCAGCAGTGAAGCTATGTGGAAGACAGGTGCCTATGGCTACACCTTC.

In its sample, this clonotype was seen a few times. The chain employs TRBV7-3 and TRBJ2-1; TRBD2 agrees at 12 bases. Germline values: CDR1 SGHTA, CDR2 FQGTGA. Germline trimming cut 6 bases from V and 7 bases from J; bases unmatched to any gene: 7. The CDR3 contains 15 residues. In DNA, the CDR3 is TGTGCCAGCAGTTCTCGGACTAGCGGGATTAATGAGCAGTTCTTC. It encodes CASSSRTSGINEQFF.

Comments on this clonotype: This may be a read error, as it is one base from a much larger clone. The chain combines TRBV20-1 with TRBJ2-5; D possibly uses TRBD1 or TRBD2 (5 bases each). The CDR3 is made up of 13 amino acids. The germline V gene encodes CDR1 DFQATT and CDR2 SNEGSKA (reference sequence). V gave up 6 bases and J gave up 2 bases, with 13 bases separating them. The CDR3 nucleotides are TGCAGTGCCGATACGGGACGGCAAGAGACCCAGTACTTC. It is translated as CSADTGRQETQYF.

The chain combines TRBV6-1 with TRBJ2-1; a possible D gene is TRBD1 (5 bases). This CDR3 spans 13 amino acids. CDR1 is MNHNS and CDR2 is SASEGT in the germline V gene. V lost 10 bases and J lost 0, with 10 bases in between. The CDR3 sequence: CATRQSSYNEQFF. DNA of the CDR3: TGTGCCACTCGACAGAGCTCCTACAATGAGCAGTTCTTC.

This clonotype was counted ten times or more. The gene calls are TRBV5-1 and TRBJ2-5; D call uncertain. The germline V and J ends were trimmed by 2 bases and 3 bases, with 11 bases remaining between them. The CDR3 extends over 14 amino acids. CDR1 and CDR2 from the germline V gene are SGHRS and YFSETQ. Here the CDR3 DNA reads TGCGCCAGCAGCTTCACGGCAGGCGAAGAGACCCAGTACTTC. This gives the protein CASSFTAGEETQYF. Variable domain in full (rest from reference TRBV5-1 and TRBJ2-5): KAGVTQTPRYLIKTRGQQVTLSCSPISGHRSVSWYQQTPGQGLQFLFEYFSETQRNKGNFPGRFSGRQFSNSRSEMNVSTLELGDSALYLCASSFTAGEETQYFGPGTRLLVL.

Points on this clonotype: A much larger clone is a single base away; this may be a read error. This chain uses TRBV12-3 or TRBV12-4 with TRBJ1-1; D gene unclear. The germline V and J ends were trimmed by 3 bases and 1 base, with 12 bases remaining between them. The CDR3 is made up of 15 amino acids. This CDR3 reads CASSFYSTANTEAFF. The CDR3 bases are TGTGCCAGCAGTTTCTACAGCACGGCGAACACTGAAGCTTTCTTT.

This clonotype was observed at least ten times. The chain employs TRBV2 and TRBJ2-1; D remains unclear. Trimming left V 4 bases short and J 5 bases short, with 3 bases between. The germline V gene encodes CDR1 SNHLY and CDR2 FYNNEI. This CDR3 comprises 11 residues. The CDR3 DNA follows: TGTGCCAGCAGTGGGGACAATGAGCAGTTCTTC. Protein product: CASSGDNEQFF.

This rearrangement joins TRBV3-1 to TRBJ2-1; D gene ambiguous. The CDR3 consists of 13 residues. The V and J ends lost 3 bases and 5 bases respectively, with 8 bases between them. The germline CDR1 and CDR2 sequences are LGHDT and YNNKEL (reference sequence). The CDR3 region is CASSHNLDNEQFF. The CDR3 DNA reads as TGTGCCAGCAGCCACAACTTGGACAATGAGCAGTTCTTC.

This clonotype was counted only a few times. V is TRBV6-1 and J is TRBJ2-3; tentative D call: TRBD1 (5 bases). The germline CDR1 and CDR2 sequences are MNHNS and SASEGT. Trimming removed 7 bases at V and 10 bases at J, with 15 bases between. This CDR3 has 12 amino acids. The CDR3 DNA reads TGTGCCAGCAACCGACAGAGAATTTCGCAGTATTTT. Its protein product is CASNRQRISQYF.

This chain's CDR3 is CASSQHTGVNTEAFF. DNA of the CDR3: TGTGCCAGCAGCCAACATACAGGGGTGAACACTGAAGCTTTCTTT. V usage is TRBV14 and J usage is TRBJ1-1; 7 bases map to TRBD1. This CDR3 has 15 amino acids. Germline V gives CDR1 SGHDN, CDR2 FVKESK. J lost 0 bases, V lost 2 bases, and 3 bases had no gene match.

This clonotype was seen only a few times. The V and J genes are TRBV3-1 and TRBJ2-1, with 7 bases that match TRBD2. The germline V gene has CDR1 LGHDT and CDR2 YNNKEL (reference sequence). Trimming removed 0 bases from V and 0 bases from J; junction bases left unmatched: 2. The CDR3 contains 16 residues. The CDR3 region is CASSQEGLLSYNEQFF. The CDR3 region has the DNA TGTGCCAGCAGCCAAGAGGGACTACTCTCCTACAATGAGCAGTTCTTC.

This clonotype was picked up a small number of times. V and J are TRBV15 and TRBJ2-7, with a tentative D call TRBD2 (6 bases). From germline, CDR1 is LNHNV and CDR2 YYDKDF (reference sequence). CDR3 length: 14 residues. V gave up 5 bases and J gave up 4 bases, with 15 bases separating them. CDR3 sequence: CATSGYPGGYEQYF. DNA of the CDR3: TGTGCCACCAGCGGATATCCCGGGGGTTACGAGCAGTACTTC.

The chain uses TRBV11-3 and TRBJ2-7; D gene uncertain. The germline V and J ends were trimmed by 1 base and 2 bases, with 9 bases remaining between them. This CDR3 contains 14 residues. Per germline, CDR1 SGHNT and CDR2 YENEEA. The CDR3 bases are TGTGCCAGCAGCTTAGGTAAACTTACCTACGAGCAGTACTTC. Translating gives CASSLGKLTYEQYF.

V usage is TRBV6-1 and J usage is TRBJ1-4; a weak D match, TRBD1 (5 bases). Germline lookup yields CDR1 MNHNS and CDR2 SASEGT. Trimming pared 5 bases from V and 8 bases from J, leaving 21 bases between. This CDR3 spans 16 amino acids. This chain's CDR3 is CASSLSYGAGVEKLFF. In DNA, the CDR3 is TGTGCCAGCAGTCTCAGTTATGGGGCAGGAGTAGAAAAACTGTTTTTT.

Only a few counts were recorded for this clonotype. The chain is built from TRBV5-5 and TRBJ2-7; 9 bases align to TRBD1. Germline values: CDR1 SGHKS, CDR2 YYEKEE (reference sequence). With V trimmed by 4 bases and J by 6 bases, 14 bases remained unmatched. This CDR3 is 16 amino acids long. The CDR3 nucleotides are TGTGCCAGCAGCATCTTTCCGGGACAGGGTAACCCCGAGCAGTACTTC. This translates into CASSIFPGQGNPEQYF.

This clonotype was seen ten or more times. J is TRBJ2-3 and V is TRBV2; D gene uncertain. Germline V gene sequence: CDR1 SNHLY, CDR2 FYNNEI. V gave up 6 bases and J gave up 2 bases, with 9 bases separating them. The CDR3 runs to 13 residues. The CDR3 DNA follows: TGTGCCAGCAGCGCCACTGCCACAGATACGCAGTATTTT. Translating gives CASSATATDTQYF.

This clonotype was counted many times. The rearrangement uses TRBV4-1 and TRBJ1-1, with D possibly TRBD1 on 5 matching bases. This CDR3 comprises 14 residues. Germline-derived CDR1 and CDR2 are MGHRA and YSYEKL. With 2 bases removed from V and 8 bases from J, the gap between germline ends came to 15 bases. CDR3 sequence (DNA): TGCGCCAGCAGCCAAATTCCCCGGACATCGGAAGCTTTCTTT. Translating gives CASSQIPRTSEAFF.

The table lists this clonotype with many counts. The genes are TRBV30 and TRBJ2-7; D is perhaps TRBD2 (6 bases). V lost 1 base and J lost 4, with 14 bases in between. Germline CDR1 GTSNPN, CDR2 SVGIG (reference sequence). CDR3 length equals 14 residues. CDR3 coding DNA: TGTGCCTGGAGTGATCCGGTGGGGGGTTACGAGCAGTACTTC. Translated, it gives CAWSDPVGGYEQYF.